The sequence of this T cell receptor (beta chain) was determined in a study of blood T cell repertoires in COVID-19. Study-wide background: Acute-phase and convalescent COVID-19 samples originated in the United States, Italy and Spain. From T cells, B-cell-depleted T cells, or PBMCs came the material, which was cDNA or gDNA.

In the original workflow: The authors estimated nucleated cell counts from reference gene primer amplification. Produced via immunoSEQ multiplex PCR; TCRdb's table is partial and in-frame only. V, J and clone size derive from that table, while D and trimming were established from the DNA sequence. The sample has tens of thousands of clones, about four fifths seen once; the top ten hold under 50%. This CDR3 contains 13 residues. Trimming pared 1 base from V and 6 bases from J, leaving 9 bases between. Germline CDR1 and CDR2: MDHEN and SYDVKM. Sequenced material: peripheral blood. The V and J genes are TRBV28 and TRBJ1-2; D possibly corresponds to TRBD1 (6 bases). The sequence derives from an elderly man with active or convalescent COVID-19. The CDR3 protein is CASSLYRENGYTF. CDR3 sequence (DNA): TGTGCCAGCAGTTTATACAGGGAGAATGGCTACACCTTC.